The 11 T cell receptor beta chains in this list originate from one sample, sequenced in a study of response to subunit inactivated influenza vaccine. TCRdb reprocessed the RT-PCR reads via MiXCR and lists one record per CDR3 protein. Among about 830,000 distinct CDR3 sequences listed, 15% to 20% were seen once. The source material was PBMCs from blood, sampled around 5 days after vaccination. The receptors stem from a man aged 50 or older who received an inactivated influenza vaccine.

This clonotype was picked up a small number of times. The J gene is TRBJ2-7, the V gene TRBV20-1; D not resolved. In germline, CDR1 is DFQATT, CDR2 SNEGSKA (reference sequence). Trimming took off 5 bases at V and 4 bases at J, with 21 bases between the two ends. The CDR3 has 15 amino acids. The chain's CDR3 is CSARRRPRALYEQYF. CDR3 DNA: TGCAGTGCTCGCCGCCGCCCCCGGGCGTTGTACGAGCAGTACTTC.

Regarding this clonotype: This may arise from a read error, as a much more abundant clone is one base away. The chain couples TRBV29-1 to TRBJ2-2; D not certain. Trimming stripped 6 bases from V and 1 base from J, with 12 bases between. In germline, CDR1 is SQVTM, CDR2 ANQGSEA. CDR3 size: 14 residues. The chain's CDR3 is CSVRPNGNTGELFF. In DNA, the CDR3 is TGCAGCGTGCGACCCAACGGGAACACCGGGGAGCTGTTTTTT.

The chain links TRBV7-9 to TRBJ2-7; D unresolved. Trimming shortened V by 5 bases and J by 3 bases, and 11 bases separated the two germline ends. CDR3 size: 13 residues. Germline V CDR1 and CDR2: SEHNR, FQNEAQ (reference sequence). In DNA form, the CDR3 reads TGTGCCAGCAGCCTCCCTCCCGACTACGAGCAGTACTTC. Amino acid sequence: CASSLPPDYEQYF.

There are many counts of this clonotype. CDR3 in amino acids: CSAKPGLARDTQYF. The CDR3 coding sequence is TGCAGTGCTAAGCCGGGACTAGCGCGAGATACGCAGTATTTT. The J gene is TRBJ2-3, the V gene TRBV20-1; TRBD2 matches at 10 bases. CDR3 length: 14 amino acids. Germline V CDR1 and CDR2: DFQATT, SNEGSKA (reference sequence). With V trimmed by 4 bases and J by 5 bases, 6 bases remained unmatched.

This clonotype was seen at least ten times. The chain is built from TRBV29-1 and TRBJ2-3; maybe TRBD2 (6 bases). Germline loops: CDR1 SQVTM, CDR2 ANQGSEA. The CDR3 is made up of 13 amino acids. V lost 5 bases and J 0 bases, leaving 9 bases between the germline ends. CDR3 loop: CSVRGASTDTQYF. The CDR3 DNA reads as TGCAGCGTTCGCGGGGCTAGCACAGATACGCAGTATTTT.

The chain couples TRBV7-2 to TRBJ1-2, with unresolved D. V was pared by 3 bases and J by 4 bases, with 9 bases between. Germline-derived CDR1 and CDR2 are SGHTA and FQGNSA. The CDR3 runs 13 residues. This CDR3 is CASSFDSLYGYTF. In DNA, the CDR3 is TGTGCCAGCAGCTTTGATTCTCTCTATGGCTACACCTTC.

The chain couples TRBV7-8 to TRBJ1-5; no reliable D call. Looked up from germline, CDR1 is SGHVS and CDR2 is FQNEAQ. V lost 11 bases and J lost 0, with 23 bases in between. This CDR3 is 17 amino acids long. The DNA for the CDR3 is TGTGCCTCCACAAAGAACGGACGGGAATATAGCAATCAGCCCCAGCATTTT. Translating it yields CASTKNGREYSNQPQHF.

The gene calls are TRBV7-3 and TRBJ2-2; TRBD2 agrees at 9 bases. Germline lookup yields CDR1 SGHTA and CDR2 FQGTGA. The CDR3 loop spans 16 amino acids. Trimming removed 5 bases from V and 5 bases from J; junction bases left unmatched: 9. The CDR3 spells CASSPRGTSTTGELFF. DNA of the CDR3: TGTGCCAGCAGCCCAAGGGGGACTAGCACGACCGGGGAGCTGTTTTTT. The whole variable domain, filled in from reference TRBV7-3 and TRBJ2-2, reads GAGVSQTPSNKVTEKGKYVELRCDPISGHTALYWYRQSLGQGPEFLIYFQGTGAADDSGLPNDRFFAVRPEGSVSTLKIQRTERGDSAVYLCASSPRGTSTTGELFFGEGSRLTVL.

The V call is TRBV5-5, the J call TRBJ1-5; TRBD1 might be the D (6 bases). CDR3 length: 15 residues. Trimming left V 5 bases short and J 7 bases short, with 19 bases between. Germline V lookup: CDR1 SGHKS, CDR2 YYEKEE (reference sequence). This CDR3 reads CASSPGHGLGQPQHF. The DNA of the CDR3 is TGTGCCAGCAGTCCGGGACACGGCCTCGGACAGCCCCAGCATTTT.

The chain employs TRBV6-1 and TRBJ2-5, with 8 bases matching TRBD2. This CDR3 is built from 15 residues. Trimming took 5 bases from V and 1 from J; bases not matched to a gene: 6. The V gene's germline CDR1 is MNHNS and CDR2 SASEGT. CDR3 sequence reads: CASSKGLVPQETQYF. The DNA for the CDR3 is TGTGCCAGCAGTAAGGGACTAGTCCCCCAAGAGACCCAGTACTTC.

V usage is TRBV11-2 and J usage is TRBJ1-6, with D maybe TRBD1 (6 bases). The V end lost 3 bases, the J end lost 8 bases, and 8 bases lay between the germline ends. Germline values: CDR1 SGHAT, CDR2 FQNNGV. This CDR3 spans 13 amino acids. The DNA for the CDR3 is TGTGCCAGCAGCTTCAAGGGGGATTCACCCCTCCACTTT. Encoded protein: CASSFKGDSPLHF.